One sample yielded the 27 T cell receptor beta chains listed below, sequenced in a study of T cell responses to AZD1222 COVID-19 vaccine. The method was immunoSEQ multiplex PCR; TCRdb's version includes in-frame clones alone and lacks a portion of them. The sample shows 88,000 or so clones, less than 90% of them seen only once. The sequencing here drew on peripheral blood, taken 28 days after the second AZD1222 dose. These TCRs come from an adult who received the AZD1222 COVID-19 vaccine.

The CDR3 reads CASSRDRSYTGELFF. In DNA, the CDR3 is TGTGCCAGCAGTCGGGACAGGAGCTACACCGGGGAGCTGTTTTTT. The chain couples TRBV2 to TRBJ2-2, with 8 bases identical to TRBD1. The germline CDR1 and CDR2 sequences are SNHLY and FYNNEI. The J segment lost 3 bases and the V segment lost 5 bases, leaving 5 bases of the junction unmatched. The length of the CDR3 is 15 residues.

V usage is TRBV3-1 (or the pseudogene TRBV3-2) and J usage is TRBJ2-5, with D possibly TRBD2 on 5 matching bases. V was clipped by 2 bases and J by 4 bases, with 14 bases between them. The CDR3 is 15 residues long. Looked up from germline, CDR1 is LGHDT and CDR2 is YNNKEL (reference sequence). The CDR3, as DNA: TGTGCCAGCAGCCAAATCGGAGGCGAGGGAGAGACCCAGTACTTC. It codes for CASSQIGGEGETQYF.

The rearrangement links TRBV29-1 to TRBJ2-6; D is uncertain. The CDR3 is 14 residues long. The germline V gene has CDR1 SQVTM and CDR2 ANQGSEA. The V gene lost 3 bases and the J gene lost 0 bases, with 6 bases spanning the gap. CDR3 DNA: TGCAGCGTTGATATGGGCTCTGGGGCCAACGTCCTGACTTTC. Amino acid sequence: CSVDMGSGANVLTF.

Written as DNA, the CDR3 is TGCAGCGTTGAATGGGTGATGGCGGGGGGCCGCCCCTACGAGCAGTACTTC. Translated: CSVEWVMAGGRPYEQYF. The J gene is TRBJ2-7, the V gene TRBV29-1; 8 positions agree with TRBD2. Germline V gene lookup returns CDR1 SQVTM and CDR2 ANQGSEA. V shed 2 bases, J shed 2 bases, and the junction held 14 bases outside the gene matches. This CDR3 comprises 17 residues.

The rearrangement uses TRBV20-1 and TRBJ1-5, with D hard to call. V gave up 3 bases and J gave up 4 bases, with 7 bases separating them. Germline V gene lookup returns CDR1 DFQATT and CDR2 SNEGSKA (reference sequence). The CDR3 covers 12 residues. CDR3 DNA: TGCAGTGCTAGTATCGGTAATCAGCCCCAGCATTTT. Encoded protein: CSASIGNQPQHF.

The chain links TRBV19 to TRBJ1-2; D not certain. Looked up from germline, CDR1 is LNHDA and CDR2 is SQIVND (reference sequence). The CDR3 is 12 amino acids. Trimming left V 4 bases short and J 4 bases short, with 7 bases between. The CDR3 bases are TGTGCCAGTAGTAGTGAGATCTATGGCTACACCTTC. It translates to CASSSEIYGYTF.

The chain links TRBV5-4 to TRBJ2-2; tentative D call: TRBD2 (6 bases). The CDR3 extends over 16 amino acids. Germline-derived CDR1 and CDR2 are SGHNT and YYREEE (reference sequence). The V and J ends lost 3 bases and 6 bases respectively, with 18 bases between them. The CDR3 sequence is CASSSTTGRLPGELFF. The CDR3 coding sequence is TGTGCCAGCAGCTCTACGACTGGGAGGTTGCCCGGGGAGCTGTTTTTT. Variable domain in full (rest from reference TRBV5-4 and TRBJ2-2): ETGVTQSPTHLIKTRGQQVTLRCSSQSGHNTVSWYQQALGQGPQFIFQYYREEENGRGNFPPRFSGLQFPNYSSELNVNALELDDSALYLCASSSTTGRLPGELFFGEGSRLTVL.

V gene TRBV12-3 or TRBV12-4 combines with J gene TRBJ2-7; D is ambiguous. This CDR3 spans 13 amino acids. V gave up 2 bases and J gave up 3 bases, with 8 bases separating them. The DNA for the CDR3 is TGTGCCAGCAGTTTAAGACCGGACTACGAGCAGTACTTC. Amino acids: CASSLRPDYEQYF.

The V call is TRBV9, the J call TRBJ2-2, with TRBD1 matching over 11 bases. CDR1 is SGDLS and CDR2 is YYNGEE in the germline V gene. J lost 6 bases, V lost 1 base, and 5 bases had no gene match. The CDR3 runs 16 residues. The CDR3 DNA sequence: TGTGCCAGCAGCGTAAGGGGACAGGGGGTCCCCGGGGAGCTGTTTTTT. Protein: CASSVRGQGVPGELFF.

The chain is built from TRBV9 and TRBJ1-2; D is perhaps TRBD1 (6 bases). V lost 0 bases and J 2 bases, leaving 11 bases between the germline ends. Germline V gives CDR1 SGDLS, CDR2 YYNGEE. The length of the CDR3 is 15 residues. The CDR3 sequence is CASSVDGRGNYGYTF. For the CDR3, the DNA is TGTGCCAGCAGCGTAGATGGCAGGGGAAACTATGGCTACACCTTC.

CDR3 residues: CASKRDRVNSPLHF. CDR3 nucleotide sequence: TGTGCCAGCAAACGTGACAGGGTGAATTCACCCCTCCACTTT. The chain combines TRBV27 with TRBJ1-6; 7 nucleotides match TRBD1. V trimming: 7 bases; J trimming: 7 bases; junction bases outside the gene matches: 7. Germline CDR1 reads MNHEY; CDR2 reads SMNVEV (reference sequence). CDR3 length: 14 amino acids.

V usage is TRBV6-5 and J usage is TRBJ2-1, with no clear D. This CDR3 has 13 amino acids. In germline, CDR1 is MNHEY, CDR2 SVGAGI. The ends were cut back, 5 bases at V and 9 bases at J, with 14 bases in the middle. This chain's CDR3 is CASSKNMWSEQFF. The CDR3 nucleotides read TGTGCCAGCAGTAAGAACATGTGGAGTGAGCAGTTCTTC.

The chain joins TRBV7-9 to TRBJ1-2; D remains ambiguous. Germline CDR1 and CDR2: SEHNR and FQNEAQ (reference sequence). The CDR3 has 13 amino acids. V was shortened by 5 bases and J by 8 bases, with 15 bases between the two germline ends. This chain's CDR3 is CASSPRSIEGYTF. CDR3 coding DNA: TGTGCCAGCAGCCCCCGTTCGATAGAGGGCTACACCTTC. The full variable domain, its missing parts supplied by reference TRBV7-9 and TRBJ1-2, is DTGVSQNPRHKITKRGQNVTFRCDPISEHNRLYWYRQTLGQGPEFLTYFQNEAQLEKSRLLSDRFSAERPKGSFSTLEIQRTEQGDSAMYLCASSPRSIEGYTFGSGTRLTVV.

The chain couples TRBV6-6 to TRBJ1-1; D call uncertain. Germline V gives CDR1 MNHNY, CDR2 SVGAGI (reference sequence). Trimming took 5 bases from V and 0 from J, leaving 13 bases between them. This CDR3 has 15 residues. The chain's CDR3 is CASSHPGGMNTEAFF. The CDR3 bases are TGTGCCAGCAGTCACCCGGGAGGCATGAACACTGAAGCTTTCTTT.

The chain joins TRBV5-1 to TRBJ1-2; D gene uncertain. V lost 4 bases to trimming and J lost 7 bases, with 17 bases between them. CDR1 and CDR2 from the germline V gene are SGHRS and YFSETQ. The CDR3 extends over 14 amino acids. As DNA, the CDR3 is TGCGCCAGCAGCCCAGCGGATAGTCTCTTTGGCTACACCTTC. Its translation is CASSPADSLFGYTF.

CDR3 region: CASSVGNTEAFF. The DNA of the CDR3 is TGTGCCAGCAGCGTCGGGAACACTGAAGCTTTCTTT. The chain links TRBV11-2 to TRBJ1-1; the D is unclear. The CDR3 consists of 12 residues. Germline V gene lookup returns CDR1 SGHAT and CDR2 FQNNGV. Between the trimmed V and J ends, which lost 5 bases and 1 base, there was a span of 5 bases.

V gene TRBV12-5 combines with J gene TRBJ2-1; D is unresolved. CDR3 length: 14 amino acids. CDR1 is LGHNT, CDR2 FRNRAP, per germline. Trimming shortened V by 5 bases and J by 7 bases, and 15 bases separated the two germline ends. CDR3 sequence (DNA): TGTGCTAGTGGTGGGCACGGGCTGTTGAATGAGCAGTTCTTC. Its protein product is CASGGHGLLNEQFF.

This clone was detected once. V is TRBV11-2 and J is TRBJ2-3; D remains ambiguous. Germline assignment: CDR1 SGHAT and CDR2 FQNNGV. V dropped 5 bases and J dropped 4 bases, with 13 bases sitting between them. This CDR3 comprises 14 residues. The CDR3 loop reads CASSLVLQSDTQYF. The CDR3 nucleotides read TGTGCCAGCAGCCTAGTTCTCCAATCAGATACGCAGTATTTT.

The chain couples TRBV10-3 to TRBJ1-4, with 10 bases lining up with TRBD1. Germline CDR1 is ENHRY and CDR2 is SYGVKD. V was clipped by 6 bases and J by 8 bases; unmatched bases: 6. CDR3 size: 14 residues. The CDR3: CAISPGTGDEKLFF. CDR3 coding DNA: TGTGCCATCAGCCCCGGGACAGGGGACGAAAAACTGTTTTTT.

The chain has TRBV11-2 and TRBJ2-4; D unresolved. The germline gives CDR1 SGHAT, CDR2 FQNNGV. V was shortened by 1 base and J by 6 bases, with 13 bases between the two germline ends. This CDR3 has 15 residues. CDR3 bases: TGTGCCAGCAGCTTAGGGAGTATGCGTCCAAACATTCAGTACTTC. Its protein product is CASSLGSMRPNIQYF.

The genes are TRBV12-2 and TRBJ2-6; TRBD1 was called by the table and not checked on the DNA. TRBV12-2 is deemed a pseudogene. This CDR3 is 14 amino acids long. The CDR3 DNA is TGTGCAAGTCGTTACAGGGCTGGGGCCAACGTCCTGACTTTC. Protein sequence: CASRYRAGANVLTF.

This clone was detected only once. The rearrangement uses TRBV4-1 and TRBJ1-5; D perhaps matches TRBD1 (6 bases). CDR3 length equals 15 residues. The germline V gene encodes CDR1 MGHRA and CDR2 YSYEKL. Trimming removed 4 bases at V and 3 bases at J, with 13 bases between. Here the CDR3 reads CASSPSTGSNQPQHF. CDR3 bases: TGCGCCAGCAGCCCCTCGACAGGCTCCAATCAGCCCCAGCATTTT.

V gene TRBV28 combines with J gene TRBJ1-1; no definite D call. CDR3 length equals 13 residues. Germline CDR1 reads MDHEN; CDR2 reads SYDVKM. V gave up 7 bases and J gave up 5 bases, with 14 bases separating them. The CDR3 DNA reads as TGTGCCAGCATCCTCGACGGAGGAACTGAAGCTTTCTTT. The encoded protein is CASILDGGTEAFF.

The rearrangement uses TRBV19 and TRBJ2-5; 8 bases agree with TRBD2. Germline V CDR1 and CDR2: LNHDA, SQIVND (reference sequence). The V segment lost 10 bases and the J segment 9 bases; nucleotides outside the gene matches: 19. The CDR3 runs to 15 residues. This chain's CDR3 is CATRLRGDPLFSQYF. The DNA for the CDR3 is TGTGCCACCCGATTGCGGGGGGACCCCTTATTCTCCCAGTACTTC.

The sample holds one count of this clone. The chain carries TRBV3-1 (or the pseudogene TRBV3-2) and TRBJ2-7; 8 nucleotides align to TRBD1. The V gene end was trimmed by 4 bases and the J gene end by 11 bases; junction bases not matched to a gene: 7. The CDR3 extends over 12 amino acids. CDR1 and CDR2 from the germline V gene are LGHDT and YNNKEL (reference sequence). The chain's CDR3 is CASSLGTGDKYF. The CDR3 region has the DNA TGTGCCAGCAGCCTGGGGACAGGAGATAAGTACTTC.

The J gene is TRBJ1-2, the V gene TRBV3-1 (or the pseudogene TRBV3-2), with 7 positions matching TRBD1. The CDR3 is 19 amino acids. V lost 1 base to trimming and J lost 0 bases; unmatched junction nucleotides: 14. CDR1 is LGHDT, CDR2 YNNKEL, per germline (reference sequence). In DNA form, the CDR3 reads TGTGCCAGCAGCCAAGGTCTTACAGGACAGGAGGAAACTAACTATGGCTACACCTTC. This codes for CASSQGLTGQEETNYGYTF.

This rearrangement joins TRBV19 to TRBJ2-3; TRBD2 might be the D (7 bases). The ends were cut back, 8 bases at V and 8 bases at J, with 14 bases in the middle. This CDR3 is built from 12 residues. Germline V CDR1 and CDR2: LNHDA, SQIVND (reference sequence). The CDR3 reads CASGGGGGTQYF. Written as DNA, the CDR3 is TGTGCCAGTGGAGGGGGGGGAGGTACGCAGTATTTT.